The 14 T cell receptor beta chains in this list originate from one sample, sequenced in a study of T-cell memory formation after mild COVID-19. MiXCR, applied by TCRdb to the 5' RACE reads, yields one record per CDR3 protein. Of hundreds of thousands of distinct CDR3 sequences in the sample, roughly 15% were seen once. The sample consisted of PBMCs or a T cell subset sorted from them (not recorded which). These receptor sequences come from a man between 18 and 29 years old who had mild COVID-19 (a few samples of this study predate the infection). Cell type and time point are not known.

V is TRBV9 and J is TRBJ2-2; the D is unclear. Per the germline V gene, CDR1 is SGDLS and CDR2 is YYNGEE. The CDR3 has 14 residues. V dropped 2 bases and J dropped 5 bases, with 10 bases sitting between them. DNA for the CDR3: TGTGCCAGCAGCGTTAAATTGGGGACCGGGGAGCTGTTTTTT. Its translation is CASSVKLGTGELFF.

In this sample, this clonotype turned up a few times. The V and J genes are TRBV30 and TRBJ2-7; D remains unclear. V was clipped by 7 bases and J by 2 bases, with 9 bases between them. Looked up from germline, CDR1 is GTSNPN and CDR2 is SVGIG (reference sequence). The CDR3 consists of 11 residues. Here the CDR3 DNA reads TGTGCCTTTTCCCGCGCCTACGAGCAGTACTTC. Translation: CAFSRAYEQYF.

The chain links TRBV20-1 to TRBJ1-5; 9 bases match TRBD1. The CDR3 spans 14 residues. Germline V gene data show CDR1 as DFQATT and CDR2 as SNEGSKA (reference sequence). V shed 3 bases, J shed 6 bases, and the junction held 6 bases outside the gene matches. For the CDR3, the DNA is TGCAGTGCTAGTTGGACAGGGGTAAGTCAGCCCCAGCATTTT. Translating it yields CSASWTGVSQPQHF.

This clonotype appeared a few times. The CDR3: CASSPTRGEAFF. The CDR3 DNA reads TGTGCCAGCAGCCCAACCAGGGGTGAAGCTTTCTTT. The V and J genes are TRBV12-3 or TRBV12-4 and TRBJ1-1; the D gene is possibly TRBD1 (6 bases). Trimming removed 6 bases at V and 7 bases at J, with 12 bases between. The CDR3 is 12 amino acids.

The gene calls are TRBV19 and TRBJ1-2; a weak D match, TRBD1 (6 bases). Germline V gene lookup returns CDR1 LNHDA and CDR2 SQIVND (reference sequence). V shed 6 bases and J shed 4 bases, with 12 bases lying between them. This CDR3 has 13 amino acids. As DNA, the CDR3 is TGTGCCAGTAGCACGACAGGAACCTATGGCTACACCTTC. Its translation is CASSTTGTYGYTF.

This clonotype has at least ten counts. The rearrangement links TRBV7-2 to TRBJ2-5, with TRBD1 identical over 10 bases. Germline CDR1 reads SGHTA; CDR2 reads FQGNSA. The CDR3 covers 14 residues. V was clipped by 4 bases and J by 12 bases; unmatched bases: 11. CDR3 nucleotide sequence: TGTGCCAGCAGCTCCACGGGACAGGGGTCGTTTGAGTACTTC. Protein product: CASSSTGQGSFEYF. Full variable domain (rest looked up from reference TRBV7-2 and TRBJ2-5): GAGVSQSPSNKVTEKGKDVELRCDPISGHTALYWYRQSLGQGLEFLIYFQGNSAPDKSGLPSDRFSAERTGGSVSTLTIQRTQQEDSAVYLCASSSTGQGSFEYFGPGTRLLVL.

This chain's CDR3 is CSARRPGTSRDEQFF. CDR3 DNA: TGCAGTGCTAGACGGCCAGGGACGTCTCGCGATGAGCAGTTCTTC. The J gene is TRBJ2-1, the V gene TRBV20-1; possibly TRBD1 or TRBD2 for D (5 bases each). This CDR3 comprises 15 residues. Trimming stripped 2 bases from V and 8 bases from J, with 19 bases between. From germline, CDR1 is DFQATT and CDR2 SNEGSKA (reference sequence).

J is TRBJ2-5 and V is TRBV19, with D maybe TRBD2 (6 bases). V lost 5 bases to trimming and J lost 6 bases, with 10 bases between them. This CDR3 has 12 amino acids. Germline lookup yields CDR1 LNHDA and CDR2 SQIVND (reference sequence). The CDR3 bases are TGTGCCAGTAGTGGCGGGATGAAGACCCAGTACTTC. This translates into CASSGGMKTQYF.

This chain links TRBV7-9 with TRBJ2-4; D not certain. This CDR3 is 14 amino acids long. CDR1 is SEHNR, CDR2 FQNEAQ, per germline (reference sequence). The V end was cut by 5 bases, the J end by 6 bases, with 14 bases between. The CDR3 region is CASSDPLGINIQYF. The CDR3 DNA is TGTGCCAGCAGCGACCCCCTAGGAATAAACATTCAGTACTTC. The full variable domain, its missing parts supplied by reference TRBV7-9 and TRBJ2-4, is DTGVSQNPRHKITKRGQNVTFRCDPISEHNRLYWYRQTLGQGPEFLTYFQNEAQLEKSRLLSDRFSAERPKGSFSTLEIQRTEQGDSAMYLCASSDPLGINIQYFGAGTRLSVL.

This chain connects TRBV6-6 to TRBJ2-5, with D maybe TRBD1 (6 bases). Germline CDR1 reads MNHNY; CDR2 reads SVGAGI (reference sequence). The V and J ends lost 0 bases and 7 bases respectively, with 12 bases between them. The CDR3 spans 14 residues. The CDR3: CASSYSTQGATQYF. DNA for the CDR3: TGTGCCAGCAGTTACTCAACACAGGGTGCGACCCAGTACTTC.

A few counts support this clonotype. V gene TRBV7-9 combines with J gene TRBJ1-6; D is uncertain. V dropped 1 base and J dropped 13 bases, with 14 bases sitting between them. The CDR3 totals 14 residues. Germline V gene lookup returns CDR1 SEHNR and CDR2 FQNEAQ (reference sequence). The CDR3 sequence: CASSLGEGLRPLHF. For the CDR3, the DNA is TGTGCCAGCAGCTTAGGGGAGGGCTTACGGCCCCTCCACTTT.

This clonotype came up a few times. The chain uses TRBV10-3 and TRBJ1-5; D is undetermined. The germline V gene encodes CDR1 ENHRY and CDR2 SYGVKD. CDR3 length: 14 amino acids. V was pared by 0 bases and J by 5 bases, with 8 bases between. In DNA form, the CDR3 reads TGTGCCATCAGTGAGTCGGGGTGGGATCAGCCCCAGCATTTT. Protein: CAISESGWDQPQHF.

This clonotype was detected only a few times. The chain combines TRBV28 with TRBJ1-1, with D hard to call. Germline CDR1 reads MDHEN; CDR2 reads SYDVKM. V lost 5 bases and J 0 bases, leaving 13 bases between the germline ends. There are 15 residues in the CDR3. This CDR3 reads CASSPHQEMNTEAFF. CDR3 coding DNA: TGTGCCAGCAGTCCTCATCAGGAGATGAACACTGAAGCTTTCTTT.

V usage is TRBV6-6 and J usage is TRBJ2-1; TRBD2 aligns across 7 bases. Germline V gene sequence: CDR1 MNHNY, CDR2 SVGAGI (reference sequence). Trimming took 6 bases from V and 6 from J; bases not matched to a gene: 14. CDR3 length equals 16 residues. The CDR3 DNA sequence: TGTGCCAGCAGCACGCGGGTCGCGGGGGAGATCAATGAGCAGTTCTTC. Its protein is CASSTRVAGEINEQFF.